One and the same sample provided the 8 T cell receptor beta chains below, sequenced in a study of CD4 and CD8 cells across lung adenocarcinoma regions. A single record per CDR3 protein comes from TCRdb applying MiXCR to the PCR reads. This sample yields 24,000 or so distinct CDR3 sequences, of which about 51% are seen a single time; about a fifth belongs to the top ten. The sequencing sample was made of CD4+ T cells from the center of a lung tumor. These receptors all stem from a male donor with lung adenocarcinoma. The CD4 and CD8 labels of this study may be unreliable.

With respect to this clonotype: A much larger clone lies one base from this, so it may be a read error. The CDR3 sequence is CASSQEGTVNTGELFF. In nucleotides, the CDR3 is TGCGCCAGCAGCCAAGAGGGGACAGTAAACACCGGGGAGCTGTTTTTT. The chain has TRBV4-1 and TRBJ2-2; 7 positions agree with TRBD1. Trimming at V came to 0 bases and at J to 2 bases, leaving 3 bases not matched to a gene. CDR3 length: 16 residues. Per the germline V gene, CDR1 is MGHRA and CDR2 is YSYEKL.

Notes on this clonotype: Relative to the germline gene, one junction end is altered; a read error may explain this. V and J are TRBV6-1 and TRBJ2-5, with D unresolved. Germline-derived CDR1 and CDR2 are MNHNS and SASEGT. This CDR3 spans 14 amino acids. CDR3 in DNA: TGTGCCAGCAGTGAATCCCCCATCGCCAAGACCCTGTACTTC. It is translated as CASSESPIAKTLYF.

The chain is built from TRBV6-1 and TRBJ2-3; 7 nucleotides align to TRBD2. CDR3 length: 14 amino acids. Germline V gene sequence: CDR1 MNHNS, CDR2 SASEGT. V lost 8 bases, J lost 4 bases, and 9 bases stayed unmatched. CDR3 nucleotides: TGTGCCAGCTCTGGGGGGGGAAGCCCAGATACGCAGTATTTT. Amino acid sequence: CASSGGGSPDTQYF.

As regards this clonotype: One end of the junction varies from germline; a read error may be responsible. V gene TRBV27 combines with J gene TRBJ2-5; no definite D call. Germline CDR1 is MNHEY and CDR2 is SMNVEV (reference sequence). This CDR3 contains 17 residues. The CDR3, as DNA: TGTGCCAGCAGTCCTGGCCGACTGGCCTGTGGGAAAGATACCCAGTACTTC. Translating gives CASSPGRLACGKDTQYF.

On this clonotype: Sequence at one end of the junction differs from germline and may be a read error. The chain couples TRBV6-1 to TRBJ2-1; TRBD2 is a possible D gene (6 bases). This CDR3 has 16 amino acids. Germline V lookup: CDR1 MNHNS, CDR2 SASEGT. CDR3 in DNA: TGTGCCAGCAGTGAATCGGGACTGGGCGCCAACAATAAGCAGTTCTTC. Translating gives CASSESGLGANNKQFF.

This clonotype is medium-sized in the sample. The chain carries TRBV27 and TRBJ2-7; maybe TRBD1 (6 bases). The CDR3 contains 14 residues. Trimming cost V 2 bases and J 4 bases, with 12 bases left between them. Germline CDR1 and CDR2: MNHEY and SMNVEV (reference sequence). CDR3 DNA: TGTGCCAGCAGTTTAAGGACAGATGGATACGAGCAGTACTTC. Protein sequence: CASSLRTDGYEQYF.

For this clonotype: A much bigger clone sits one base away, suggesting this may be a read error. The genes are TRBV11-3 and TRBJ2-2; D perhaps matches TRBD2 (6 bases). Germline-derived CDR1 and CDR2 are SGHNT and YENEEA. This CDR3 has 14 residues. CDR3 bases: TGTGCCATCGCCGGGGCCCCCAGAGGCGGGGAGCTGTATTTT. Amino acid sequence: CAIAGAPRGGELYF.

The gene calls are TRBV9 and TRBJ2-3; 12 bases are a match to TRBD2. The CDR3 has 16 residues. After removal of 7 bases from V and 5 bases from J, the junction contained 11 bases not matched to a gene. The germline gives CDR1 SGDLS, CDR2 YYNGEE. The CDR3 DNA is TGTGCCAGCGCCACGCTAGCGGGAGGGCAAGGAGATACGCAGTATTTT. This sequence encodes CASATLAGGQGDTQYF.